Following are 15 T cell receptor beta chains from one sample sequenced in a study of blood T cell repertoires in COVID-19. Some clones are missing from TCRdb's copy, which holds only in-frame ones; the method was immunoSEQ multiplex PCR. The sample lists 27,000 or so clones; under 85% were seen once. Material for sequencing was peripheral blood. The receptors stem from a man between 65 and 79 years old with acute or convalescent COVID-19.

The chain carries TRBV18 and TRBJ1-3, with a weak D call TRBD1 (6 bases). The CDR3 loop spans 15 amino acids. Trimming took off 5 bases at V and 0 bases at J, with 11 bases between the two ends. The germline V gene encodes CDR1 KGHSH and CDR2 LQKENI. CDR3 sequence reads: CASSTQGSSGNTIYF. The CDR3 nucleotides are TGTGCCAGCTCAACCCAGGGGAGCTCTGGAAACACCATATATTTT.

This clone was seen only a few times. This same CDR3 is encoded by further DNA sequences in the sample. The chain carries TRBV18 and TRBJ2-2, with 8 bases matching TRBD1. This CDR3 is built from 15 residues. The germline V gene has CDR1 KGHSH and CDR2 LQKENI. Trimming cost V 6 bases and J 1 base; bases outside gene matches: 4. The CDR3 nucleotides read TGTGCCAGCTCGCTCGGACAGGGGAACACCGGGGAGCTGTTTTTT. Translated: CASSLGQGNTGELFF.

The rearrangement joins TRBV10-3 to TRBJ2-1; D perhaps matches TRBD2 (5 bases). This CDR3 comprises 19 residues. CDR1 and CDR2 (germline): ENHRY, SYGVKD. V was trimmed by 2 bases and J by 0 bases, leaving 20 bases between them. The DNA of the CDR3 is TGTGCCATCAGTGAGGGCGAGCGGATGTCTCGGAGCTCCTACAATGAGCAGTTCTTC. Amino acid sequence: CAISEGERMSRSSYNEQFF.

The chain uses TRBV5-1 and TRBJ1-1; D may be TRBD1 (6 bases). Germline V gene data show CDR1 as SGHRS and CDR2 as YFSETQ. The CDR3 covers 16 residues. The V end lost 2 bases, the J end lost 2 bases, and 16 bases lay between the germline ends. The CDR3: CASSFDRQPPNTEAFF. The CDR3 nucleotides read TGCGCCAGCAGCTTCGACAGGCAACCGCCTAACACTGAAGCTTTCTTT.

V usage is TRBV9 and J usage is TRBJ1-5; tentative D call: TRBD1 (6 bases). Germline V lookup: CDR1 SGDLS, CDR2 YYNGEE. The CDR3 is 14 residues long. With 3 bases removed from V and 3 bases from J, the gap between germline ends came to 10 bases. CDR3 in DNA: TGTGCCAGCAGCGACCGGGACAACAATCAGCCCCAGCATTTT. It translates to CASSDRDNNQPQHF.

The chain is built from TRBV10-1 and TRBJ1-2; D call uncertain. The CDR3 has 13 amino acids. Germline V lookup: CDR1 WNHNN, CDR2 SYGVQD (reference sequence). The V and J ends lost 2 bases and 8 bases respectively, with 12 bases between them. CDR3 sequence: CASSEGRGYGYTF. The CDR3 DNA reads TGCGCCAGCAGTGAGGGCCGGGGTTACGGCTACACCTTC.

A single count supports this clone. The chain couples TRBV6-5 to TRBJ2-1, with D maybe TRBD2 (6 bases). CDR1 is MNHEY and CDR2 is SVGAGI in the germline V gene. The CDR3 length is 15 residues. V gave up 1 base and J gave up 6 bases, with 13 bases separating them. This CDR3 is CASSYWGETFNEQFF. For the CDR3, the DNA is TGTGCCAGCAGTTACTGGGGGGAGACTTTCAATGAGCAGTTCTTC.

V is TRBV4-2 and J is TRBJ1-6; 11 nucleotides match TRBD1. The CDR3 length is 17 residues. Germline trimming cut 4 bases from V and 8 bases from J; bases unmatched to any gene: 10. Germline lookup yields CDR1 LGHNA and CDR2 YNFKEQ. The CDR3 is CASSPSPGQGVHSPLHF. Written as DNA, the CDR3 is TGTGCCAGCAGCCCAAGCCCGGGACAGGGGGTTCATTCACCCCTCCACTTT.

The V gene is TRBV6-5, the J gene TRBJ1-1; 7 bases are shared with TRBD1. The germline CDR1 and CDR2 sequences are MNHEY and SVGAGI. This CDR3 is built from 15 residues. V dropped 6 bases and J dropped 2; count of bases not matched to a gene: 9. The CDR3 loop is CASRVTGTANTEAFF. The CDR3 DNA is TGTGCCAGCAGAGTCACTGGGACAGCCAACACTGAAGCTTTCTTT.

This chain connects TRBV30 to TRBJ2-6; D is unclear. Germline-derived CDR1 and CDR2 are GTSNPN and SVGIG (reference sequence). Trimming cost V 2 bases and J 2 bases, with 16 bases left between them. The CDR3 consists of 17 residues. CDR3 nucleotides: TGTGCCTGGAGTCTCTCCTTCATAGCCCCTGGGGCCAACGTCCTGACTTTC. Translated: CAWSLSFIAPGANVLTF.

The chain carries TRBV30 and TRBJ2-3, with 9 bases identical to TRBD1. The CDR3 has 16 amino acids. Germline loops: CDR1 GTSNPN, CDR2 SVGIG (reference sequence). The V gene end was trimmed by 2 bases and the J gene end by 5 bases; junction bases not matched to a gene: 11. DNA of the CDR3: TGTGCCTGGAGTCTCACAGGGGGCTGGGAGGGAGATACGCAGTATTTT. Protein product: CAWSLTGGWEGDTQYF.

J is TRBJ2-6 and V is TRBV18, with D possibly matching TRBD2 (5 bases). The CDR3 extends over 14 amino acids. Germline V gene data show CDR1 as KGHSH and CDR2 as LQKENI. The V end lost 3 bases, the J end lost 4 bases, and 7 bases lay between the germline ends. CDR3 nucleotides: TGTGCCAGCTCACCCCTAGCAGGGGCCAACGTCCTGACTTTC. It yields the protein CASSPLAGANVLTF.

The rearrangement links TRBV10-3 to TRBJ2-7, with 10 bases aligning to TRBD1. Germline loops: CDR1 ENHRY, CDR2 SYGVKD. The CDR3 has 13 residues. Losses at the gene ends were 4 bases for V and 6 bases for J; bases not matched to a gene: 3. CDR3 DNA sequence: TGTGCCATCAGTGGCCGGGACAGGGGCGAGCAGTACTTC. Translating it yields CAISGRDRGEQYF.

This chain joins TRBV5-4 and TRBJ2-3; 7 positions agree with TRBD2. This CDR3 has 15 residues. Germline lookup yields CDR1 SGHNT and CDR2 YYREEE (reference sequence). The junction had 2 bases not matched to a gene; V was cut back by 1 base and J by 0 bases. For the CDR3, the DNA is TGTGCCAGCAGCTTGAGCGGGGCTAGCACAGATACGCAGTATTTT. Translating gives CASSLSGASTDTQYF.

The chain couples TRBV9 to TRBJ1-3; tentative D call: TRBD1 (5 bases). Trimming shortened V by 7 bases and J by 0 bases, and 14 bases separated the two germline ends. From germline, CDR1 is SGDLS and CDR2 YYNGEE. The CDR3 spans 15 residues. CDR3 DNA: TGTGCCAGCGGCCGGGGGATTAGCTCTGGAAACACCATATATTTT. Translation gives CASGRGISSGNTIYF.